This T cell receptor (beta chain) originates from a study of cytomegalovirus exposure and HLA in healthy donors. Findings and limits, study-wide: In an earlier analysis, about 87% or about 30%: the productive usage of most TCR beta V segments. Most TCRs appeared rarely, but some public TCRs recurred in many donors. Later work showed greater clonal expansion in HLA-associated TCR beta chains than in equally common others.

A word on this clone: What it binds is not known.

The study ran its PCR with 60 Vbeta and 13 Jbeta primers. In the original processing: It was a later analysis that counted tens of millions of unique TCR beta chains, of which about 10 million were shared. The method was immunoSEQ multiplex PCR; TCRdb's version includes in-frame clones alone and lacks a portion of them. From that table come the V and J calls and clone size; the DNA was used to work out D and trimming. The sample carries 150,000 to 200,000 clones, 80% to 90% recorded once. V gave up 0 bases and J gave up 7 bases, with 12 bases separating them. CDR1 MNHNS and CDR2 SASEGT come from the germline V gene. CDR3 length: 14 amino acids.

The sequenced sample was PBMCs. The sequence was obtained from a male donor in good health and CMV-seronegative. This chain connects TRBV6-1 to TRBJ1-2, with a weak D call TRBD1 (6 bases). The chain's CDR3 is CASSEAGQQGGYTF. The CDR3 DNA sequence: TGTGCCAGCAGTGAAGCGGGGCAACAGGGTGGCTACACCTTC.